The rows below give T cell receptor beta chains drawn from one sample of a study of blood T cell repertoires in COVID-19. Clones were sequenced by immunoSEQ multiplex PCR, and TCRdb holds only the in-frame ones, with some missing. The sample lists 65,000 to 85,000 clones, about 86% occurring once. What was sequenced was peripheral blood. The receptors were gathered from a man aged 80 or over with COVID-19, enrolled during active disease. Each CDR3 is given with its conserved first and last residue. Each record gives: J gene, D gene, clone size, V gene, CDR3 DNA, CDR3 protein. The D gene is left open where the match is weak. A row's size may be missing; if present it is once, few, many or a size class.

>TRBJ2-5|TRBD1|once|TRBV5-1
TGCGCCAGCAGCATGGGACAGGGGGCAGAGACCCAGTACTTC
CASSMGQGAETQYF
>TRBJ2-2|TRBD2|NA|TRBV3-1/TRBV3-2
TGTGCCAGCAGCCAAGTGGAAGCGGGGCAAACATCCGGGGAGCTGTTTTTT
CASSQVEAGQTSGELFF
>TRBJ2-3|TRBD2|NA|TRBV5-8
TGTGCCAGCAGCTGGGAACTAGCGGGGGGCCACAACACAGATACGCAGTATTTT
CASSWELAGGHNTDTQYF
>TRBJ2-7|TRBD2|NA|TRBV19
TGTGCCAGTAGTATAACGGGGGGACGGACCTACTACGAGCAGTACTTC
CASSITGGRTYYEQYF
>TRBJ1-4|NA|NA|TRBV6-5
TGTGCCAGCAGTTACAGAGTAGTAACTAATGAAAAACTGTTTTTT
CASSYRVVTNEKLFF
>TRBJ1-2|TRBD1|NA|TRBV6-1
TGTGCCAGCAGTGACGGGCAGGGGGGCACCTATGGCTACACCTTC
CASSDGQGGTYGYTF
>TRBJ2-5|TRBD2|NA|TRBV9
TGTGCCAGCAGCCCGCGCGGGGGGGCCTTCCAAGAGACCCAGTACTTC
CASSPRGGAFQETQYF
>TRBJ2-7|TRBD1|NA|TRBV7-8
TGTGCCAGCAGCTCAAGTGCAGGGGGCCCCTACGAGCAGTACTTC
CASSSSAGGPYEQYF
>TRBJ2-3|NA|NA|TRBV9
TGTGCCAGCAGCGGAGGTGGGGGGTTCGGAGATACGCAGTATTTT
CASSGGGGFGDTQYF
>TRBJ2-7|NA|NA|TRBV12-3/TRBV12-4
TGTGCCAGCAGTCGAAACCTATGGTACGAGCAGTACTTC
CASSRNLWYEQYF
>TRBJ1-5|NA|NA|TRBV6-2/TRBV6-3
TGTGCCAGCAGTTACTCGAGCGGCAATCAGCCCCAGCATTTT
CASSYSSGNQPQHF
>TRBJ2-7|NA|NA|TRBV28
TGTGCCAGCAGCTCCCGGAGGAAATCCTACGAGCAGTACTTC
CASSSRRKSYEQYF
>TRBJ2-5|TRBD1|NA|TRBV4-3
TGCGCCAGCAGCCTCAGAGGGGGCCAGGGGGAGACCCAGTACTTC
CASSLRGGQGETQYF
>TRBJ1-1|NA|NA|TRBV7-9
TGTGCCAGCAGCGAAAGGGGTAGGGGAGGGATGTGGACTGAAGCTTTCTTT
CASSERGRGGMWTEAFF
>TRBJ1-1|TRBD1|NA|TRBV6-5
TGTGCCAGCAGGGCGTGGACAGGAGGAAACACTGAAGCTTTCTTT
CASRAWTGGNTEAFF
>TRBJ1-5|NA|NA|TRBV7-8
TGTGCCAGCAGCTTAGACGAGTATAGCAATCAGCCCCAGCATTTT
CASSLDEYSNQPQHF
>TRBJ2-6|NA|NA|TRBV6-5
TGTGCCAGCAGTTCCCTGAGGGGGGCCAACGTCCTGACTTTC
CASSSLRGANVLTF
>TRBJ2-7|NA|NA|TRBV11-2
TGTGCCAGCAGCTTACCGGGATCCTCTGTCTACGAGCAGTACTTC
CASSLPGSSVYEQYF
>TRBJ1-1|NA|NA|TRBV11-2
TGTGCCAGCAGCTTGTCCAGGGGTTCGTTGTCAACTTTCTTT
CASSLSRGSLSTFF
>TRBJ1-1|NA|NA|TRBV27
TGTGCCAGCAGTTTTGGGGGGGACACTGAAGCTTTCTTT
CASSFGGDTEAFF
>TRBJ1-1|NA|NA|TRBV7-9
TGTGCCAGCAGCCAAAACTTTGGGGCTGCCACTGAAGCTTTCTTT
CASSQNFGAATEAFF
>TRBJ2-5|NA|few|TRBV5-4
TGTGCCAGCAGCTTTCCTCCCTCGGCCCAGTACTTC
CASSFPPSAQYF
>TRBJ1-2|NA|NA|TRBV10-3
TGTGCCATCAGATCAGGGGAGAACTATGGCTACACCTTC
CAIRSGENYGYTF
>TRBJ1-4|NA|NA|TRBV19
TGTGCCAGTAGTATAGCCCTAGCGGCGGGGGGCGAAAAACTGTTTTTT
CASSIALAAGGEKLFF
>TRBJ1-1|NA|few|TRBV19
TGTGCCAGTAGGGTCCGACAGAACACTGAAGCTTTCTTT
CASRVRQNTEAFF
>TRBJ1-2|NA|NA|TRBV29-1
TGCAGCGTTGAAACTCCGGGACACCGGACGAGTGGGGGCTACACCTTC
CSVETPGHRTSGGYTF
>TRBJ2-2|TRBD2|NA|TRBV4-2
TGTGCCAGCAGCCCACTATTTAGCGGGGCGAACACCGGGGAGCTGTTTTTT
CASSPLFSGANTGELFF
>TRBJ1-4|NA|once|TRBV2
TGTGCCAGCATGGTGGAGGGTAATGAAAAACTGTTTTTT
CASMVEGNEKLFF
>TRBJ1-6|TRBD1|NA|TRBV9
TGTGCCAGCACTACAGGGGATTCACCCCTCCACTTT
CASTTGDSPLHF
>TRBJ1-1|TRBD1|NA|TRBV10-3
TGTGCCATCAGTCATCCGACGGGACAGGCCGTTGAAGCTTTCTTT
CAISHPTGQAVEAFF
>TRBJ1-2|TRBD1|NA|TRBV7-3
TGTGCCACTGGGACAGGGGATCGTATCGGCTATGGCTACACCTTC
CATGTGDRIGYGYTF
>TRBJ1-5|NA|NA|TRBV28
TGTGCCAGCAGTTCACACAGGTATAGCAATCAGCCCCAGCATTTT
CASSSHRYSNQPQHF
>TRBJ2-1|TRBD2|NA|TRBV4-2
TGTGCCAGCAGCCGGCTAGCGGGGGGAGATGAGCAGTTCTTC
CASSRLAGGDEQFF
>TRBJ2-3|NA|NA|TRBV7-2
TGTGCCAGCAGCCCCCCTGGAGTAGCAACGCAGTATTTT
CASSPPGVATQYF
>TRBJ1-3|NA|NA|TRBV4-3
TGCGCCAGCAGCCAAGCGAGGACAGCCCGAAACACCATATATTTT
CASSQARTARNTIYF
>TRBJ2-2|NA|NA|TRBV18
TGTGCCAGCTCACCACGACAGGACACCGGGGAGCTGTTTTTT
CASSPRQDTGELFF
>TRBJ1-6|NA|NA|TRBV28
TGTGCCAGCAGTTTGGGCAGTTATAATTCACCCCTCCACTTT
CASSLGSYNSPLHF
>TRBJ2-7|TRBD1|NA|TRBV28
TGTGCCTCCATTGTCCGACAGGGGACCTACGAGCAGTACTTC
CASIVRQGTYEQYF
>TRBJ1-1|NA|NA|TRBV6-6
TGTGCCAGCAGTTCGTTGGACACCTGGGGCACTGAAGCTTTCTTT
CASSSLDTWGTEAFF
>TRBJ2-6|NA|once|TRBV10-1
TGCGCCAGCCCCGACAGGTCAGGGCCAACCGGCCTGACTTTC
CASPDRSGPTGLTF
>TRBJ2-5|NA|NA|TRBV3-1/TRBV3-2
TGTGCCAGCAGCCAAGATCTGGCGAGGGAGACCCAGTACTTC
CASSQDLARETQYF
>TRBJ2-1|NA|NA|TRBV2
TGTGCCAGCAGTGAAGAGGGGGGGGTAAACAATGAGCAGTTCTTC
CASSEEGGVNNEQFF
>TRBJ1-2|NA|once|TRBV29-1
TGCAGCGTTGGGCAGGGCGCTAACTATGGCTACACCTTC
CSVGQGANYGYTF
>TRBJ1-2|TRBD1|NA|TRBV7-9
TGTGCCAGCAGCGATCGGGACAGGGGACCCTATGGCTACACCTTC
CASSDRDRGPYGYTF
>TRBJ2-5|NA|NA|TRBV20-1
TGCAGTGCTAGTGCGACTAGTCGGGGGGAGACCCAGTACTTC
CSASATSRGETQYF
>TRBJ1-5|NA|NA|TRBV4-1
TGCGCCAGCAGCCGAGGACTCCTTAGCAATCAGCCCCAGCATTTT
CASSRGLLSNQPQHF
>TRBJ2-3|NA|NA|TRBV7-8
TGTGCCAGCAGCTTAGTAGCGAGAGTCACAGATACGCAGTATTTT
CASSLVARVTDTQYF
>TRBJ1-4|TRBD1|NA|TRBV5-1
TGCGCCAGCAGCCCTGGACAGGAGGGACCATGGCGAAAACTGTTTTTT
CASSPGQEGPWRKLFF
>TRBJ1-5|TRBD1|NA|TRBV4-2
TGTGCCAGCAGCCAAACTTCGGGACAGAATAGCAATCAGCCCCAGCATTTT
CASSQTSGQNSNQPQHF
>TRBJ1-1|NA|NA|TRBV6-5
TGTGCCAGCAGTTACTCGAGGGGGTATGGGACTGAAGCTTTCTTT
CASSYSRGYGTEAFF
>TRBJ1-2|NA|few|TRBV2
TGTGCCAGCAGGACAGGAGAAATTTATGGCTACACCTTC
CASRTGEIYGYTF
>TRBJ1-5|NA|NA|TRBV7-2
TGTGCCAGCAGCTTAGTTGTTAGGGGGAATCAGCCCCAGCATTTT
CASSLVVRGNQPQHF
>TRBJ1-1|NA|NA|TRBV7-2
TGTGCCAGCAGCTTAGGTGCAGGGGAGGGCACTGAAGCTTTCTTT
CASSLGAGEGTEAFF
>TRBJ1-2|TRBD1|few|TRBV3-1/TRBV3-2
TGTGCCAGCAGCGACTGGACAGGGGGTGGCTACACCTTC
CASSDWTGGGYTF
>TRBJ1-2|TRBD1|NA|TRBV9
TGTGCCAGCAGCCCCGGACAGGTCGACTATGGCTACACCTTC
CASSPGQVDYGYTF
>TRBJ1-2|TRBD1|NA|TRBV5-6
TGTGCCAGCAGCTTCCGGGACAGGGGTTTTTATGGCTACACCTTC
CASSFRDRGFYGYTF